This T cell receptor beta chain was observed in a study of cytomegalovirus exposure and HLA in healthy donors. The germline V and J ends were trimmed by 7 bases and 2 bases, with 14 bases remaining between them. CDR1 is MNHNS and CDR2 is SASEGT in the germline V gene. CDR3 length equals 14 residues. Comment on this clone: The target antigen is unknown.

Study-wide results and caveats: Diagnosis of cytomegalovirus status made by the classifier reportedly showed high specificity and sensitivity.

Researchers ran the PCR with 60 Vbeta and 13 Jbeta primers. Only in-frame clones appear in the TCRdb table, and some are missing; sequencing was by immunoSEQ multiplex PCR. The repertoire holds 150,000 to 200,000 clones, with approximately 80% as singletons. The origin of this receptor is a woman between 18 and 30 years old in good health and CMV-seropositive. The V and J genes are TRBV6-1 and TRBJ1-2, with a tentative D call TRBD1 (5 bases). The sequencing sample was made of PBMCs. This CDR3 is CASIHTGPNYGYTF. The CDR3 nucleotides read TGTGCCAGCATTCATACAGGACCGAACTATGGCTACACCTTC.